The 14 T cell receptor beta chains given below trace back to one sample, sequenced in a study of cytomegalovirus exposure and HLA in healthy donors. Use of 60 Vbeta and 13 Jbeta primers characterized the PCR. Profiling relied on immunoSEQ multiplex PCR, and the TCRdb table lists in-frame clones only, not all of them. Of 170,000 or so clones in the sample, 65% to 90% were seen once. Sequencing was done on a sample of PBMCs. Source of these receptors: a woman aged 18-35 years in good health and CMV-seronegative.

The chain recombines TRBV18 with TRBJ1-1; the D gene is possibly TRBD1 (6 bases). CDR1 KGHSH and CDR2 LQKENI come from the germline V gene. The CDR3 runs to 16 residues. With 2 bases removed from V and 6 bases from J, the gap between germline ends came to 19 bases. CDR3 sequence reads: CASSPFDQGSGAEAFF. CDR3 nucleotide sequence: TGTGCCAGCTCACCATTCGATCAGGGGTCAGGGGCTGAAGCTTTCTTT.

This chain uses TRBV7-8 with TRBJ2-6, with TRBD1 identical over 8 bases. There are 16 residues in the CDR3. The germline CDR1 and CDR2 sequences are SGHVS and FQNEAQ. The trim removed 5 bases at V and 2 bases at J, leaving 5 bases unmatched. The CDR3 nucleotides read TGTGCCAGCAGCGGGAGGACAGGGACTGGGGCCAACGTCCTGACTTTC. Its protein is CASSGRTGTGANVLTF.

The CDR3 DNA follows: TGTGCCAGCAGCTTTCATCTTCTAGGCGAGCAGTACTTC. Translated, it gives CASSFHLLGEQYF. This rearrangement joins TRBV7-2 to TRBJ2-7, with no clear D. V was pared by 3 bases and J by 6 bases, with 12 bases between. CDR3 length: 13 residues. Per the germline V gene, CDR1 is SGHTA and CDR2 is FQGNSA.

This chain joins TRBV6-1 and TRBJ2-5, with TRBD1 matching over 7 bases. V lost 1 base, J lost 2 bases, and 10 bases stayed unmatched. In germline, CDR1 is MNHNS, CDR2 SASEGT. This CDR3 is built from 17 residues. In DNA form, the CDR3 reads TGTGCCAGCAGTGAAGACTATGGGACAGCGAATCAAGAGACCCAGTACTTC. It yields the protein CASSEDYGTANQETQYF.

V gene TRBV7-2 combines with J gene TRBJ1-5, with a tentative D call TRBD1 (5 bases). Germline CDR1 reads SGHTA; CDR2 reads FQGNSA. The CDR3 has 17 amino acids. Trimming stripped 1 base from V and 3 bases from J, with 16 bases between. CDR3 protein: CASSLGDWDGYNQPQHF. The CDR3 DNA reads TGTGCCAGCAGCTTAGGGGACTGGGACGGCTACAATCAGCCCCAGCATTTT.

This sequence joins TRBV2 and TRBJ2-2; a possible D gene is TRBD2 (6 bases). CDR3 length: 13 residues. CDR1 is SNHLY, CDR2 FYNNEI, per germline. Trimming left V 6 bases short and J 7 bases short, with 12 bases between. CDR3 loop: CASSPMGGGELFF. The CDR3, as DNA: TGTGCCAGCAGCCCTATGGGGGGCGGGGAGCTGTTTTTT. The full variable domain, with the rest looked up from reference TRBV2 and TRBJ2-2, is EPEVTQTPSHQVTQMGQEVILRCVPISNHLYFYWYRQILGQKVEFLVSFYNNEISEKSEIFDDQFSVERPDGSNFTLKIRSTKLEDSAMYFCASSPMGGGELFFGEGSRLTVL.

The rearrangement joins TRBV5-4 to TRBJ2-5; D is unclear. The J call may be wrong; the DNA end is better matched by TRBJ2-7. CDR1 SGHNT and CDR2 YYREEE come from the germline V gene (reference sequence). CDR3 length: 15 residues. The CDR3 DNA is TGTGCCAGCAGCTTGATTGGATGGGACTCCTACGAGCAGTACTTC. Translation gives CASSLIGWDSYEQYF.

CDR3 coding DNA: TGTGCCAGCAGCTTACCCGGGACAGCGGCGTTCTACGAGCAGTACTTC. Translating it yields CASSLPGTAAFYEQYF. The chain recombines TRBV5-6 with TRBJ2-7; 7 bases match TRBD1. This CDR3 has 16 residues. J gave up 3 bases and V 2 bases, and 11 bases lay outside the gene matches. Germline values: CDR1 SGHDT, CDR2 YYEEEE.

This sequence joins TRBV28 and TRBJ1-2, with a possible D match to TRBD1 (5 bases). The germline V gene has CDR1 MDHEN and CDR2 SYDVKM. Trimming removed 8 bases from V and 4 bases from J, with 8 bases in between. The CDR3 is 11 residues long. The CDR3 DNA reads as TGTGCCAGCGGGGGGGGCTATGGCTACACCTTC. Its protein product is CASGGGYGYTF.

This sequence joins TRBV6-1 and TRBJ1-2; the match to TRBD1 covers 9 bases. The germline V gene encodes CDR1 MNHNS and CDR2 SASEGT. The V and J ends lost 5 bases and 8 bases, in that order; junction bases with no gene match: 12. This CDR3 has 15 amino acids. The DNA of the CDR3 is TGTGCCAGCAGTCCCTCGAAGGGACAGGGCCGCGGCTACACCTTC. Encoded protein: CASSPSKGQGRGYTF.

This clone appeared once. This chain uses TRBV4-1 with TRBJ1-3, with D perhaps matching TRBD1 (6 bases). This CDR3 is built from 17 residues. V was clipped by 5 bases and J by 0 bases, with 17 bases between them. Germline values: CDR1 MGHRA, CDR2 YSYEKL. The CDR3 is CASSATGTLNSGNTIYF. CDR3 in DNA: TGCGCCAGCAGCGCGACCGGGACACTTAACTCTGGAAACACCATATATTTT.

The V gene is TRBV19, the J gene TRBJ1-1; 10 bases match TRBD1. CDR3 length equals 16 residues. V was clipped by 5 bases and J by 1 base; unmatched bases: 7. Germline CDR1 is LNHDA and CDR2 is SQIVND (reference sequence). The CDR3: CASSFRDRGRNTEAFF. The DNA for the CDR3 is TGTGCCAGTAGTTTCCGGGACAGGGGTCGGAACACTGAAGCTTTCTTT. Full variable domain (remainder filled in from reference TRBV19 and TRBJ1-1): DGGITQSPKYLFRKEGQNVTLSCEQNLNHDAMYWYRQDPGQGLRLIYYSQIVNDFQKGDIAEGYSVSREKKESFPLTVTSAQKNPTAFYLCASSFRDRGRNTEAFFGQGTRLTVV.

This clone was counted between two and nine times. This chain links TRBV19 with TRBJ2-7, with D tentatively TRBD2 (6 bases). Trimming removed 3 bases at V and 0 bases at J, with 12 bases between. From germline, CDR1 is LNHDA and CDR2 SQIVND (reference sequence). CDR3 length: 15 amino acids. The CDR3 is CASSIRPGSSYEQYF. CDR3 bases: TGTGCCAGTAGTATCAGACCCGGGAGCTCCTACGAGCAGTACTTC. The full variable domain, with the rest looked up from reference TRBV19 and TRBJ2-7, is DGGITQSPKYLFRKEGQNVTLSCEQNLNHDAMYWYRQDPGQGLRLIYYSQIVNDFQKGDIAEGYSVSREKKESFPLTVTSAQKNPTAFYLCASSIRPGSSYEQYFGPGTRLTVT.

The chain joins TRBV29-1 to TRBJ1-5, with D hard to call. V was trimmed by 8 bases and J by 9 bases, leaving 17 bases between them. The CDR3 contains 12 residues. In germline, CDR1 is SQVTM, CDR2 ANQGSEA. The CDR3 sequence: CSFGPWAWPQHF. CDR3 in DNA: TGCAGCTTTGGACCTTGGGCATGGCCCCAGCATTTT.